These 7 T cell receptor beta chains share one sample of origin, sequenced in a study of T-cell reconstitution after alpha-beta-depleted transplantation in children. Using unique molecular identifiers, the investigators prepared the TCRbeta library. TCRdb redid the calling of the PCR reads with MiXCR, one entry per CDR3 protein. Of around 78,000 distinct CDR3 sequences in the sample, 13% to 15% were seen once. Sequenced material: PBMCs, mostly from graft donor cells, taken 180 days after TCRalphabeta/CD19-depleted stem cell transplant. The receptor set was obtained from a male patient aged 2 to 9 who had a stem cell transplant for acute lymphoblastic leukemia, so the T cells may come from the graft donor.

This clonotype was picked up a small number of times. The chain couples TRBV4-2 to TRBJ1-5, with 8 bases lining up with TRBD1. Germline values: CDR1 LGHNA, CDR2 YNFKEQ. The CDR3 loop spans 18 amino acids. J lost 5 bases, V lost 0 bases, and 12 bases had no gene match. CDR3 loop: CASSQDRQGAWGDQPQHF. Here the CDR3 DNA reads TGTGCCAGCAGCCAAGATCGGCAGGGGGCCTGGGGTGATCAGCCCCAGCATTTT.

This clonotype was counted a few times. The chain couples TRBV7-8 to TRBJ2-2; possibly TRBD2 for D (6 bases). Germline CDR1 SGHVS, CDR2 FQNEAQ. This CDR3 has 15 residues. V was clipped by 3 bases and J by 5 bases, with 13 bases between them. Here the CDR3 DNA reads TGTGCCAGCAGCTTCCGCGGGAAGTCGACCGGGGAGCTGTTTTTT. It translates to CASSFRGKSTGELFF.

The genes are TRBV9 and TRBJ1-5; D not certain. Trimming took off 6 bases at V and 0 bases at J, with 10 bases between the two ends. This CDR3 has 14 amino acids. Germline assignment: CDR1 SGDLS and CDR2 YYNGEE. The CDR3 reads CASTPADSNQPQHF. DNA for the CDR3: TGTGCCAGCACCCCCGCGGATAGCAATCAGCCCCAGCATTTT.

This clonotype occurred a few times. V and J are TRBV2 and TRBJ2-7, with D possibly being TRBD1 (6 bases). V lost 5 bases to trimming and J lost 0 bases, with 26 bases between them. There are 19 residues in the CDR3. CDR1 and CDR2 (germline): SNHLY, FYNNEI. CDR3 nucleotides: TGTGCCAGCAGTCCATTCCGGCAGCGGACAGTCGGGTTCTCCTACGAGCAGTACTTC. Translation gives CASSPFRQRTVGFSYEQYF.

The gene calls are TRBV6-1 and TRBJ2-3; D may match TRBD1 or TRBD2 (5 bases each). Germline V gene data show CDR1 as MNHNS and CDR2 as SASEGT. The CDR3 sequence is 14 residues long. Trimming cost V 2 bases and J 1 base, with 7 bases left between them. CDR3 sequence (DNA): TGTGCCAGCAGTGAAAGGGGAGGCACAGATACGCAGTATTTT. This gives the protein CASSERGGTDTQYF.

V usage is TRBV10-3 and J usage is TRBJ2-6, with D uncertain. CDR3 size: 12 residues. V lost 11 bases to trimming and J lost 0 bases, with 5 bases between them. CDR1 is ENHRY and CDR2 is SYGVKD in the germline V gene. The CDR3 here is CAVNSGANVLTF. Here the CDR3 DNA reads TGTGCCGTAAACTCTGGGGCCAACGTCCTGACTTTC.

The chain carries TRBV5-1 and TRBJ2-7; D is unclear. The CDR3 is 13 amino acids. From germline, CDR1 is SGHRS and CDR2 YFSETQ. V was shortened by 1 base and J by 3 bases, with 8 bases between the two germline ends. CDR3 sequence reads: CASSLFLDYEQYF. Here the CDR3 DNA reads TGCGCCAGCAGCTTGTTCCTGGACTACGAGCAGTACTTC. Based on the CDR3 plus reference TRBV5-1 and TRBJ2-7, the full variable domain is KAGVTQTPRYLIKTRGQQVTLSCSPISGHRSVSWYQQTPGQGLQFLFEYFSETQRNKGNFPGRFSGRQFSNSRSEMNVSTLELGDSALYLCASSLFLDYEQYFGPGTRLTVT.